One sample yielded the 12 T cell receptor beta chains listed below, sequenced in a study of T cell clones after liver transplantation (dated by TCRdb to about 2019). To prepare the library, the immunoSEQ multiplex PCR assay was applied. Imported from immuneACCESS, the table was reduced by TCRdb to in-frame sequences with V and J called. These copies leave out some clones; in studies compared against another copy, an unresolved V gene accounts for under half, and the cause of the remainder is not known. The sample data list about 70,000 clones, and 75% to 85% of these were observed just once. Together, the top ten hold approximately 0.8% of the sample. This sample comprised CD4+ T cells from blood, obtained 12 months after liver transplant. Receptors were obtained from a human patient who received a liver transplant. Post transplant, some T cells may arise from the graft donor.

This rearrangement joins TRBV10-3 to TRBJ2-7, with a possible D match to TRBD1 (6 bases). The CDR3 runs to 14 residues. V gave up 0 bases and J gave up 4 bases, with 10 bases separating them. Germline CDR1 reads ENHRY; CDR2 reads SYGVKD. CDR3 residues: CAISESHQGYEQYF. In DNA form, the CDR3 reads TGTGCCATCAGTGAGTCACACCAGGGGTACGAGCAGTACTTC.

CDR3 DNA sequence: TGTGCCAGCAGCCTAACAGGGGGCAGTTACAATGAGCAGTTCTTC. This gives the protein CASSLTGGSYNEQFF. J is TRBJ2-1 and V is TRBV9; 9 nucleotides match TRBD1. V was clipped by 4 bases and J by 4 bases; unmatched bases: 6. The CDR3 runs to 15 residues. From germline, CDR1 is SGDLS and CDR2 YYNGEE. Full variable domain (missing parts from reference TRBV9 and TRBJ2-1): DSGVTQTPKHLITATGQRVTLRCSPRSGDLSVYWYQQSLDQGLQFLIQYYNGEERAKGNILERFSAQQFPDLHSELNLSSLELGDSALYFCASSLTGGSYNEQFFGPGTRLTVL.

This clone was seen a few times. This rearrangement joins TRBV6-6 to TRBJ1-1; D is ambiguous. Trimming took off 4 bases at V and 8 bases at J, with 17 bases between the two ends. The CDR3 is 14 amino acids. The V gene's germline CDR1 is MNHNY and CDR2 SVGAGI (reference sequence). For the CDR3, the DNA is TGTGCCAGCAGTTTCATATCCCCCAGTGGCGAAGCTTTCTTT. This sequence encodes CASSFISPSGEAFF.

The rearrangement links TRBV28 to TRBJ2-7; D gene unclear. The CDR3 runs 12 residues. Trimming cost V 6 bases and J 4 bases, with 10 bases left between them. Germline V gene lookup returns CDR1 MDHEN and CDR2 SYDVKM. In nucleotides, the CDR3 is TGTGCCAGCAGCTCCTCTTTATACGAGCAGTACTTC. This encodes CASSSSLYEQYF. The variable domain in full, with the rest retrieved from reference TRBV28 and TRBJ2-7, is DVKVTQSSRYLVKRTGEKVFLECVQDMDHENMFWYRQDPGLGLRLIYFSYDVKMKEKGDIPEGYSVSREKKERFSLILESASTNQTSMYLCASSSSLYEQYFGPGTRLTVT.

The chain couples TRBV7-2 to TRBJ2-7; D is uncertain. CDR1 and CDR2 (germline): SGHTA, FQGNSA. Deletions cut 1 base from V and 3 bases from J, with 7 bases between. This CDR3 spans 13 amino acids. The CDR3 is CASSLEQLYEQYF. The CDR3 bases are TGTGCCAGCAGCTTAGAACAGCTCTACGAGCAGTACTTC.

This clone was counted a few times. The chain carries TRBV5-6 and TRBJ2-7; a possible D gene is TRBD2 (5 bases). The CDR3 covers 15 residues. Between the trimmed V and J ends, which lost 0 bases and 2 bases, there was a span of 12 bases. Germline CDR1 and CDR2: SGHDT and YYEEEE. The CDR3 is CASSLVGSRAYEQYF. The CDR3 nucleotides are TGTGCCAGCAGCTTGGTCGGGTCGCGGGCCTACGAGCAGTACTTC.

This clone occurred once. The chain links TRBV9 to TRBJ2-1; 12 bases are shared with TRBD2. Trimming cost V 0 bases and J 7 bases; bases outside gene matches: 8. This CDR3 contains 17 residues. Germline assignment: CDR1 SGDLS and CDR2 YYNGEE. The CDR3 here is CASSVDVLAGGGNEQFF. DNA of the CDR3: TGTGCCAGCAGCGTAGATGTACTAGCGGGAGGAGGAAATGAGCAGTTCTTC.

The V call is TRBV28, the J call TRBJ2-7, with a possible D match to TRBD1 (7 bases). Germline CDR1 reads MDHEN; CDR2 reads SYDVKM. This CDR3 is 15 amino acids long. The germline V and J ends were trimmed by 5 bases and 1 base, with 15 bases remaining between them. The DNA of the CDR3 is TGTGCCAGCAGTCTGGCGGGGACAGTATCCTACGAGCAGTACTTC. Encoded protein: CASSLAGTVSYEQYF.

The gene calls are TRBV28 and TRBJ1-3, with a weak D call TRBD1 (6 bases). This CDR3 region has 15 residues. V was clipped by 4 bases and J by 2 bases, with 12 bases between them. CDR1 is MDHEN, CDR2 SYDVKM, per germline. The CDR3 protein is CASSSRDKTGNTIYF. CDR3 in DNA: TGTGCCAGCAGTTCCCGGGACAAAACTGGAAACACCATATATTTT.

In DNA form, the CDR3 reads TGTGCCAGCAGCTTAGTTACGGAGGGGAGCGAGCAGTACTTC. Residues: CASSLVTEGSEQYF. This chain uses TRBV11-2 with TRBJ2-7; D is possibly TRBD2 (6 bases). CDR1 and CDR2 from the germline V gene are SGHAT and FQNNGV. V dropped 1 base and J dropped 6 bases, with 13 bases sitting between them. The CDR3 extends over 14 amino acids.

The chain couples TRBV6-1 to TRBJ2-1; D unresolved. This CDR3 region has 15 residues. V lost 6 bases and J 0 bases, leaving 12 bases between the germline ends. Germline values: CDR1 MNHNS, CDR2 SASEGT. This CDR3 reads CASRMTGSSYNEQFF. The CDR3 DNA sequence: TGTGCCAGCAGGATGACTGGAAGCTCCTACAATGAGCAGTTCTTC.

V usage is TRBV10-3 and J usage is TRBJ2-7; the D gene is possibly TRBD1 (5 bases). V dropped 10 bases and J dropped 0 bases, with 13 bases sitting between them. Germline lookup yields CDR1 ENHRY and CDR2 SYGVKD. This CDR3 comprises 13 residues. The CDR3 spells CATKGQSSYEQYF. Written as DNA, the CDR3 is TGTGCCACCAAGGGGCAGAGCTCCTACGAGCAGTACTTC.